What follows are 3 T cell receptor beta chains derived from one specimen sequenced in a study of T cell repertoires in cytomegalovirus infection. TCRdb itself ran the reads through MiXCR, one entry per CDR3 protein. The table shows about 310,000 distinct CDR3 sequences, with approximately 10% occurring only once. Sequenced material: PBMCs. The receptors stem from a human donor in good health (CMV status not recorded). Some clones in this sample may be carry-over from other donors' samples.

This clonotype was counted at least ten times. The chain is built from TRBV20-1 and TRBJ2-5; TRBD2 aligns across 7 bases. Trimming removed 3 bases from V and 7 bases from J; junction bases left unmatched: 8. The germline CDR1 and CDR2 sequences are DFQATT and SNEGSKA (reference sequence). CDR3 length: 13 amino acids. The CDR3 here is CSARAGERPTQYF. CDR3 nucleotide sequence: TGCAGTGCTAGGGCGGGGGAACGACCGACCCAGTACTTC.

This clonotype was seen repeatedly, ten times or more. This sequence joins TRBV7-9 and TRBJ2-2; 9 bases agree with TRBD1. V was clipped by 5 bases and J by 3 bases; unmatched bases: 7. The CDR3 is 16 residues long. In germline, CDR1 is SEHNR, CDR2 FQNEAQ (reference sequence). This CDR3 reads CASSARQGDDTGELFF. CDR3 DNA sequence: TGTGCCAGCAGCGCCCGACAGGGGGACGACACCGGGGAGCTGTTTTTT.

This clonotype came up many times. The chain recombines TRBV18 with TRBJ2-3; a possible D gene is TRBD2 (5 bases). Germline CDR1 is KGHSH and CDR2 is LQKENI. The CDR3 runs to 13 residues. Trimming took 8 bases from V and 3 from J, leaving 12 bases between them. This CDR3 reads CASSPPGTDTQYF. Here the CDR3 DNA reads TGTGCCAGCAGCCCCCCGGGGACAGATACGCAGTATTTT. The full variable domain, rest sourced from reference TRBV18 and TRBJ2-3, is NAGVMQNPRHLVRRRGQEARLRCSPMKGHSHVYWYRQLPEEGLKFMVYLQKENIIDESGMPKERFSAEFPKEGPSILRIQQVVRGDSAAYFCASSPPGTDTQYFGPGTRLTVL.